Sequencing of this TCR beta chain was carried out in a study of cytomegalovirus exposure and HLA in healthy donors. Turning to the study itself: Most genotyped donors, 81% of around 370, had Caucasian-associated genetic ancestry.

13 Jbeta primers and 60 Vbeta primers were used for the PCR. Sequenced by immunoSEQ multiplex PCR; TCRdb stores in-frame clones only, minus some. The profile shows 200,000 to 250,000 clones, 65% to 85% of them singletons. The CDR3 contains 13 residues. Germline values: CDR1 SNHLY, CDR2 FYNNEI. V dropped 7 bases and J dropped 3 bases, with 10 bases sitting between them. Sequenced material: PBMCs. The genes are TRBV2 and TRBJ1-5, with D maybe TRBD1 (6 bases). The source is a man aged 30-40 years in good health and CMV-seronegative. The CDR3 DNA is TGTGCCAGCAATAGGGGGATCAATCAGCCCCAGCATTTT. Translation: CASNRGINQPQHF.